The clone carrying this T cell receptor (beta chain) was seen only a few times. Its antigen is not identified. Donors were systemically healthy Caucasian individuals from Russia aged about 6 to 100 years. Sample-barcoded 5' priming and a J-beta primer mix drove a second PCR of roughly 6 to 12 cycles. Tagging of each cDNA molecule was performed by a template-switch adaptor with 12 random nucleotides. From the 5' RACE reads, TCRdb called clonotypes with MiXCR, one entry per CDR3 protein. The sample gives about 640,000 distinct CDR3 sequences, around three fifths of which show up once; 30% to 45% is in the top ten. This sample stems from a study of blood T cells in healthy people across ages. Study results and limitations: Considered underestimates were the diversity estimates obtained from one million T cells. TCR beta diversity per million T cells fell roughly linearly with age.

This CDR3 comprises 16 residues. V shed 2 bases and J shed 2 bases, with 15 bases lying between them. CDR1 is SGHAT and CDR2 is FQNNGV in the germline V gene. This receptor was taken from a man aged 60-69 years in good health. This rearrangement joins TRBV11-2 to TRBJ2-5; TRBD2 might be the D (6 bases). The sequencing sample was made of blood. CDR3 coding DNA: TGTGCCAGCAGCTTACGGGGCGGGGACTTTCAAGAGACCCAGTACTTC. This gives the protein CASSLRGGDFQETQYF.